These 30 T cell receptor beta chains originate from one sample sequenced in a study of shared clonotypes between healthy human individuals. Measured with immunoSEQ multiplex PCR; TCRdb has only the in-frame clones, and not every one. The sample contains hundreds of thousands of clones, just over 75% of which appear only once. Specimen: PBMCs. All receptors derive from a woman in her forties in good health. Some clones in this sample may be carry-over from other donors' samples.

The chain uses TRBV27 and TRBJ2-5; maybe TRBD1 (7 bases). TRBJ2-7 explains the end of the DNA better; the J call may be wrong. The germline V gene has CDR1 MNHEY and CDR2 SMNVEV (reference sequence). The CDR3 covers 14 residues. The CDR3 region is CASSMTGRSGEQYF. Here the CDR3 DNA reads TGTGCCAGCAGTATGACAGGGAGGTCGGGCGAGCAGTACTTC.

The rearrangement joins TRBV27 to TRBJ2-1; a possible D gene is TRBD1 (6 bases). The CDR3 sequence is 14 residues long. Germline V gene sequence: CDR1 MNHEY, CDR2 SMNVEV (reference sequence). Trimming left V 7 bases short and J 2 bases short, with 12 bases between. CDR3 sequence: CASNSGATYNEQFF. DNA for the CDR3: TGTGCCAGCAACTCAGGGGCAACCTACAATGAGCAGTTCTTC.

With respect to this clone: This is likely an artifact of a read error, given a far larger clone one base away. V gene TRBV10-2 combines with J gene TRBJ2-7; no clear D. Trimming stripped 4 bases from V and 6 bases from J, with 10 bases between. Germline assignment: CDR1 WSHSY and CDR2 SAAADI. This CDR3 has 12 amino acids. The CDR3 here is CASSGPDREQYF. The DNA of the CDR3 is TGCGCCAGCAGTGGGCCGGACCGCGAGCAGTACTTC.

The count of this clone is one. This chain connects TRBV5-1 to TRBJ2-5; the match to TRBD2 covers 10 bases. The V and J ends lost 1 base and 3 bases, in that order; junction bases with no gene match: 6. This CDR3 region has 16 residues. Germline V CDR1 and CDR2: SGHRS, YFSETQ. CDR3 DNA sequence: TGCGCCAGCAGCTTGAAATTCCTAGCGGGAGAAGAGACCCAGTACTTC. Amino acid sequence: CASSLKFLAGEETQYF.

About this clone: Within the sample, other DNA sequences also encode this same CDR3. The chain links TRBV15 to TRBJ2-7, with D perhaps matching TRBD1 or TRBD2 (5 bases each). The CDR3 is made up of 13 amino acids. CDR1 and CDR2 from the germline V gene are LNHNV and YYDKDF (reference sequence). V was trimmed by 0 bases and J by 4 bases, leaving 7 bases between them. The CDR3 sequence: CATSRDGGYEQYF. The DNA for the CDR3 is TGTGCCACCAGCAGAGATGGGGGATACGAGCAGTACTTC.

The chain has TRBV18 and TRBJ2-7, with D uncertain. In germline, CDR1 is KGHSH, CDR2 LQKENI. V was shortened by 5 bases and J by 4 bases, with 12 bases between the two germline ends. There are 13 residues in the CDR3. CDR3 coding DNA: TGTGCCAGCTCATCAACCCACTTGTACGAGCAGTACTTC. Translating it yields CASSSTHLYEQYF.

The table lists this clone with a few counts. This chain links TRBV7-9 with TRBJ1-5, with TRBD1 matching over 7 bases. This CDR3 is built from 16 residues. Germline V gene sequence: CDR1 SEHNR, CDR2 FQNEAQ (reference sequence). V lost 5 bases to trimming and J lost 4 bases; unmatched junction nucleotides: 11. CDR3 coding DNA: TGTGCCAGCAGCAAGGACAGGATCGGCACTAATCAGCCCCAGCATTTT. Translated: CASSKDRIGTNQPQHF.

This chain links TRBV9 with TRBJ2-7; D is ambiguous. CDR1 and CDR2 from the germline V gene are SGDLS and YYNGEE. V dropped 3 bases and J dropped 0 bases, with 10 bases sitting between them. The CDR3 covers 14 residues. The CDR3 here is CASSGSTASYEQYF. Written as DNA, the CDR3 is TGTGCCAGCAGCGGATCGACGGCCTCCTACGAGCAGTACTTC. Using reference TRBV9 and TRBJ2-7 for the parts outside the CDR3, the full variable domain is DSGVTQTPKHLITATGQRVTLRCSPRSGDLSVYWYQQSLDQGLQFLIQYYNGEERAKGNILERFSAQQFPDLHSELNLSSLELGDSALYFCASSGSTASYEQYFGPGTRLTVT.

This clone has a single count. The rearrangement links TRBV10-3 to TRBJ1-1; 9 nucleotides agree with TRBD1. The CDR3 is 17 residues long. V dropped 0 bases and J dropped 3; count of bases not matched to a gene: 8. The germline V gene has CDR1 ENHRY and CDR2 SYGVKD. The CDR3 region is CAISESAQGASDTEAFF. DNA of the CDR3: TGTGCCATCAGTGAGTCCGCACAGGGGGCTTCAGACACTGAAGCTTTCTTT.

The chain couples TRBV2 to TRBJ1-1; D gene uncertain. Germline CDR1 SNHLY, CDR2 FYNNEI. This CDR3 has 13 amino acids. Trimming took 6 bases from V and 6 from J, leaving 14 bases between them. This CDR3 is CASSVRQWSEAFF. As DNA, the CDR3 is TGTGCCAGCAGCGTCCGACAATGGTCTGAAGCTTTCTTT.

The chain uses TRBV10-3 and TRBJ1-1; no clear D gene. The CDR3 runs to 13 residues. V dropped 3 bases and J dropped 6 bases, with 11 bases sitting between them. Germline V lookup: CDR1 ENHRY, CDR2 SYGVKD. The CDR3: CAISEPGLAEAFF. The CDR3 DNA reads TGTGCCATCAGTGAACCCGGGCTGGCTGAAGCTTTCTTT.

This clone was detected only a few times. The rearrangement joins TRBV29-1 to TRBJ2-2, with D maybe TRBD1 (6 bases). CDR3 length: 12 residues. Trimming pared 7 bases from V and 1 base from J, leaving 7 bases between. Germline loops: CDR1 SQVTM, CDR2 ANQGSEA. The CDR3 nucleotides are TGCAGCGGGGACAAGAACACCGGGGAGCTGTTTTTT. Translated, it gives CSGDKNTGELFF.

The chain couples TRBV28 to TRBJ1-5, with 8 bases lining up with TRBD1. From germline, CDR1 is MDHEN and CDR2 SYDVKM. The CDR3 has 15 amino acids. The junction had 7 bases not matched to a gene; V was cut back by 3 bases and J by 6 bases. CDR3 sequence reads: CASSFGQGAGQPQHF. DNA of the CDR3: TGTGCCAGCAGTTTCGGGCAGGGGGCCGGTCAGCCCCAGCATTTT.

The genes are TRBV6-6 and TRBJ1-1; the D is unclear. The V end was cut by 8 bases, the J end by 7 bases, with 11 bases between. This CDR3 is 11 amino acids long. Germline CDR1 and CDR2: MNHNY and SVGAGI (reference sequence). CDR3 coding DNA: TGTGCCAGCGGACGGTGGGGTGAAGCTTTCTTT. Protein: CASGRWGEAFF.

This clone occurred once. The chain combines TRBV28 with TRBJ1-2; D is possibly TRBD1 (5 bases). Deletions cut 4 bases from V and 4 bases from J, with 13 bases between. The germline V gene has CDR1 MDHEN and CDR2 SYDVKM. CDR3 length: 14 residues. For the CDR3, the DNA is TGTGCCAGCAGTTCCGGGACGTCTGCCTATGGCTACACCTTC. The encoded protein is CASSSGTSAYGYTF.

The J gene is TRBJ1-3, the V gene TRBV29-1; 7 bases align to TRBD1. CDR1 is SQVTM, CDR2 ANQGSEA, per germline. V lost 6 bases and J lost 1; bases outside the gene matches: 3. The CDR3 has 13 residues. Here the CDR3 DNA reads TGCAGCGTGCGGACAGGTTCTGGAAACACCATATATTTT. Its translation is CSVRTGSGNTIYF.

This sequence joins TRBV7-9 and TRBJ1-4; D remains unclear. With 0 bases removed from V and 10 bases from J, the gap between germline ends came to 3 bases. This CDR3 is 11 amino acids long. Germline V lookup: CDR1 SEHNR, CDR2 FQNEAQ (reference sequence). CDR3: CASSLAGKLFF. Written as DNA, the CDR3 is TGTGCCAGCAGCTTAGCCGGAAAACTGTTTTTT.

The chain links TRBV9 to TRBJ2-1; 12 nucleotides match TRBD2. V lost 4 bases and J lost 9; bases outside the gene matches: 14. This CDR3 has 17 amino acids. Germline V gene lookup returns CDR1 SGDLS and CDR2 YYNGEE. The CDR3 here is CASSPFLAGGTISEQFF. The CDR3 region has the DNA TGTGCCAGCAGCCCGTTCCTAGCGGGGGGGACAATTTCTGAGCAGTTCTTC.

The J gene is TRBJ2-3, the V gene TRBV29-1, with TRBD2 identical over 10 bases. V lost 6 bases to trimming and J lost 6 bases; unmatched junction nucleotides: 6. This CDR3 is built from 13 residues. The germline gives CDR1 SQVTM, CDR2 ANQGSEA. The CDR3 here is CSVQLAGLDTQYF. CDR3 sequence (DNA): TGCAGCGTCCAACTAGCGGGACTGGATACGCAGTATTTT.

This clone was recorded only once. The rearrangement joins TRBV21-1 to TRBJ2-7; the table names TRBD1, a call not compared with the DNA. TRBV21-1 corresponds to a pseudogene. This CDR3 has 14 amino acids. CDR3 coding DNA: TGTGCCAGCAGCAGGGACAGGGGCTTCTACGAGCAGTACTTC. This encodes CASSRDRGFYEQYF.

This rearrangement joins TRBV2 to TRBJ1-5; D is unresolved. This CDR3 is 17 amino acids long. V was cut by 0 bases and J by 2 bases, with 14 bases left in between. The germline CDR1 and CDR2 sequences are SNHLY and FYNNEI. The CDR3 spells CASSEARRTGRNQPQHF. The CDR3 DNA reads TGTGCCAGCAGTGAAGCGCGAAGGACTGGACGCAATCAGCCCCAGCATTTT.

The chain couples TRBV11-2 to TRBJ1-1, with 8 bases fitting TRBD1. Germline CDR1 is SGHAT and CDR2 is FQNNGV. This CDR3 is built from 14 residues. V lost 5 bases to trimming and J lost 7 bases; unmatched junction nucleotides: 9. The CDR3 bases are TGTGCCAGCAGCCTTGGCCTGGACAGGGTTGAAGCTTTCTTT. Translating gives CASSLGLDRVEAFF. The variable domain in full, with the rest retrieved from reference TRBV11-2 and TRBJ1-1, is EAGVAQSPRYKIIEKRQSVAFWCNPISGHATLYWYQQILGQGPKLLIQFQNNGVVDDSQLPKDRFSAERLKGVDSTLKIQPAKLEDSAVYLCASSLGLDRVEAFFGQGTRLTVV.

This chain links TRBV7-3 with TRBJ1-1, with 9 bases identical to TRBD1. This CDR3 spans 16 amino acids. Per germline, CDR1 SGHTA and CDR2 FQGTGA. V lost 2 bases to trimming and J lost 4 bases; unmatched junction nucleotides: 8. CDR3: CASSLSTGGLVTEAFF. The CDR3 region has the DNA TGTGCCAGCAGCTTATCCACAGGGGGCTTGGTCACTGAAGCTTTCTTT.

This clone occurred once. This chain's CDR3 is CAWLGRFGGVNYGYTF. The CDR3 DNA is TGTGCCTGGCTGGGACGCTTTGGGGGCGTCAACTATGGCTACACCTTC. The chain links TRBV30 to TRBJ1-2; the D gene is possibly TRBD1 (6 bases). Per germline, CDR1 GTSNPN and CDR2 SVGIG (reference sequence). The CDR3 loop spans 16 amino acids. Trimming removed 5 bases from V and 2 bases from J, with 21 bases in between.

V and J are TRBV28 and TRBJ2-7; TRBD1 might be the D (6 bases). CDR1 is MDHEN, CDR2 SYDVKM, per germline. There are 9 residues in the CDR3. CDR3 loop: CSTGYEQYF. The CDR3 bases are TGTAGTACAGGGTACGAGCAGTACTTC. The full variable domain, its missing parts supplied by reference TRBV28 and TRBJ2-7, is DVKVTQSSRYLVKRTGEKVFLECVQDMDHENMFWYRQDPGLGLRLIYFSYDVKMKEKGDIPEGYSVSREKKERFSLILESASTNQTSMYLCSTGYEQYFGPGTRLTVT.

The CDR3 bases are TGTGCCAGCAGCAATAGCGGGACTATGAAACAGTTCTTC. Protein product: CASSNSGTMKQFF. The rearrangement uses TRBV28 and TRBJ2-1; 8 nucleotides match TRBD2. V dropped 6 bases and J dropped 13; count of bases not matched to a gene: 11. CDR1 is MDHEN and CDR2 is SYDVKM in the germline V gene. The CDR3 consists of 13 residues. The entire variable domain, with the rest obtained from reference TRBV28 and TRBJ2-1, is as follows: DVKVTQSSRYLVKRTGEKVFLECVQDMDHENMFWYRQDPGLGLRLIYFSYDVKMKEKGDIPEGYSVSREKKERFSLILESASTNQTSMYLCASSNSGTMKQFFGPGTRLTVL.

This rearrangement joins TRBV5-1 to TRBJ2-5; possible D gene TRBD1, 5 bases. Trimming cost V 0 bases and J 4 bases, with 7 bases left between them. The CDR3 has 13 residues. Per germline, CDR1 SGHRS and CDR2 YFSETQ. The CDR3 nucleotides are TGCGCCAGCAGCTTGGACAGGCCAGAGACCCAGTACTTC. It is translated as CASSLDRPETQYF.

The CDR3 DNA is TGTGCCTGGAGTGTACGTAGGGGTAGCTCTGGAAACACCATATATTTT. This gives the protein CAWSVRRGSSGNTIYF. This chain connects TRBV30 to TRBJ1-3, with TRBD1 as a possible D gene (5 bases). V shed 0 bases and J shed 0 bases, with 12 bases lying between them. The germline gives CDR1 GTSNPN, CDR2 SVGIG (reference sequence). The CDR3 has 16 residues.

Remarks on this clone: The same CDR3 arises from other DNA sequences in this sample as well. V gene TRBV28 combines with J gene TRBJ2-1; 13 bases are shared with TRBD2. The V and J ends lost 5 bases and 5 bases, in that order; junction bases with no gene match: 3. CDR1 and CDR2 (germline): MDHEN, SYDVKM. The CDR3 has 15 residues. In nucleotides, the CDR3 is TGTGCCAGCAGTCTCGGACTAGCGGGAGACAATGAGCAGTTCTTC. Translation gives CASSLGLAGDNEQFF.

The V gene is TRBV30, the J gene TRBJ2-3, with D tentatively TRBD2 (7 bases). Germline CDR1 and CDR2: GTSNPN and SVGIG (reference sequence). CDR3 length: 15 residues. V was trimmed by 0 bases and J by 2 bases, leaving 12 bases between them. CDR3 in DNA: TGTGCCTGGAGTGTGGTAGGGGGGGACACAGATACGCAGTATTTT. It specifies CAWSVVGGDTDTQYF.